This T cell receptor (beta chain) was observed in a study of shared clonotypes between healthy human individuals. The wider study: Three plates each covered CD4 naive and memory; CD8 naive two, CD8 memory one.

The CDR3 is 15 residues long. Germline-derived CDR1 and CDR2 are LNHDA and SQIVND (reference sequence). Trimming left V 4 bases short and J 1 base short, with 13 bases between. As handled by the study authors: ImmunoSEQ junction-only sequences lacked quality scores, so their filtering differed. This table comes from immunoSEQ multiplex PCR, and its TCRdb copy is limited to in-frame clones, with some not included. The DNA was the basis for D and trimming; V, J and clone size are from that table. This sample has about 2.5 million clones; approximately 90% occur once, and the top ten carry 0.3% to 0.4%.

J is TRBJ2-5 and V is TRBV19; D possibly corresponds to TRBD1 (6 bases). Sequencing was performed on naive CD4+ T cells from PBMCs. Described subset: CD45RA+ positively selected. The clonotype originates from a young man in good health. Some clones in this sample may be carry-over from other donors' samples. The CDR3 sequence is CASSNQQGFQETQYF. CDR3 in DNA: TGTGCCAGTAGTAACCAACAGGGCTTCCAAGAGACCCAGTACTTC.